This entry features one TCR beta chain sequence. This entry is derived from a study of blood T cell repertoires in COVID-19. Study in general: From T cells, B-cell-depleted T cells, or PBMCs came the material, which was cDNA or gDNA.

Authors' analysis steps: Counts of nucleated cells, estimated from reference gene primer amplification, were obtained. Here immunoSEQ multiplex PCR was the method, and the copy in TCRdb shows in-frame clones only, minus some. V and J calls and clone size are as listed in that table; D and trimming were resolved from the DNA. The data contain approximately 150,000 clones, around 80% of them singletons. The germline V gene encodes CDR1 SGHRS and CDR2 YFSETQ. The junction had 12 bases not matched to a gene; V was cut back by 4 bases and J by 4 bases. The CDR3 totals 17 residues. This sequence joins TRBV5-1 and TRBJ1-1, with TRBD1 identical over 11 bases. The sample taken for sequencing was peripheral blood. The clonotype comes from a man aged 55-75 years with active or convalescent COVID-19. CDR3 DNA: TGCGCCAGCAGCCAGGGATCCGGGACAGGGGGTGGCACTGAAGCTTTCTTT. Translated, it gives CASSQGSGTGGGTEAFF.